Given below is one T cell receptor beta chain in context. These data come from a study of blood T cell repertoires in COVID-19. On the study more broadly: Donors in the United States, Italy and Spain gave samples during acute or convalescent COVID-19. T cells, B-cell-depleted T cells, or PBMCs supplied cDNA or gDNA.

J was trimmed by 4 bases and V by 2 bases; bases with no gene match: 4. This CDR3 comprises 14 residues. Per germline, CDR1 MNHNY and CDR2 SVGAGI (reference sequence). Original processing notes: Amplification from reference gene primers served as the basis for estimated nucleated cell counts. Method: immunoSEQ multiplex PCR; TCRdb's copy keeps in-frame clones and lacks some. V, J and clone size reflect that table, while D and trimming were determined from the DNA. The repertoire includes some 240,000 clones, roughly 84% of them detected once, and 1.2% to 1.5% sits in the top ten. The clonotype comes from a woman aged 40 to 50 who had recovered from COVID-19. The chain employs TRBV6-6 and TRBJ2-7, with 8 bases lining up with TRBD1. The sequenced material came from peripheral blood. The CDR3 region has the DNA TGTGCCAGCAGTTACATCCAGGGGGCATACGAGCAGTACTTC. It translates to CASSYIQGAYEQYF.